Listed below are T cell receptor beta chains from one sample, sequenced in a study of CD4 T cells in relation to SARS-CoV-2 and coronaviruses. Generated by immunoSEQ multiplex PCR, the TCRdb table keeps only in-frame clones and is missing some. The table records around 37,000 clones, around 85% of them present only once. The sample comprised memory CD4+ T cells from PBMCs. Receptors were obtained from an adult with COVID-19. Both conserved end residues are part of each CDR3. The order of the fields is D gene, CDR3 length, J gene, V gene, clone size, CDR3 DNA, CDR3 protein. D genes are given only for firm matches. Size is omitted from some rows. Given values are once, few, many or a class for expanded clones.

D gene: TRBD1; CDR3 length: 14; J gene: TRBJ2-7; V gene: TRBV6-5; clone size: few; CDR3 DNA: TGTGCCAGCAGGCGAGACAGGGACTCCTACGAGCAGTACTTC; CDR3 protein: CASRRDRDSYEQYF
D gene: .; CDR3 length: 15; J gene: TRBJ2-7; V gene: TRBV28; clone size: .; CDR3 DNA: TGTGCCAGCAGTCCCGGCCGGACCTCTTCTAGGTGGAAGTACTTC; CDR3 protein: CASSPGRTSSRWKYF
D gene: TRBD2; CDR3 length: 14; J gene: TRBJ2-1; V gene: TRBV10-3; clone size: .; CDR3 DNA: TGTGCCATCAGTGAGTCGGGACTAGAAAATGAGCAGTTCTTC; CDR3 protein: CAISESGLENEQFF
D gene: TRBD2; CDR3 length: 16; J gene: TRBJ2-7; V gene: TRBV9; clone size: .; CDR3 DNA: TGTGCCAGCAGCCCAGGAGCGGGAGGGGGTTCCTACGAGCAGTACTTC; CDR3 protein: CASSPGAGGGSYEQYF
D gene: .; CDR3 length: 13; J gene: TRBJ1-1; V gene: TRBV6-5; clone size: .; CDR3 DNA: TGTGCCAGCAGGTCCCCGGGGGGCACTGAAGCTTTCTTT; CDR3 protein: CASRSPGGTEAFF
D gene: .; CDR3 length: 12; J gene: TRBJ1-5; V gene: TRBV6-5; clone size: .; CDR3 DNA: TGTGCCACTACAGGTTTCAATCAGCCCCAGCATTTT; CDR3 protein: CATTGFNQPQHF
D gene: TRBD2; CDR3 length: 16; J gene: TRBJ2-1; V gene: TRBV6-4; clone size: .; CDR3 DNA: TGTGCCAGCAGCCCCGGACTAGCGGGGAACTACAATGAGCAGTTCTTC; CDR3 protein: CASSPGLAGNYNEQFF
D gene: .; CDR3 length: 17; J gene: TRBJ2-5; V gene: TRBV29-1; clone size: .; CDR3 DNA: TGCAGCGTTAAAAGGGGGAGAAGGACAGTGCCTCAAGAGACCCAGTACTTC; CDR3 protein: CSVKRGRRTVPQETQYF
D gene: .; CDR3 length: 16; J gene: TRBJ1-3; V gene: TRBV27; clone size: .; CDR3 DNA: TGTGCCAGCAGTTTTCGGCAGGGTGGTTCCGGAAACACCATATATTTT; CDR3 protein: CASSFRQGGSGNTIYF
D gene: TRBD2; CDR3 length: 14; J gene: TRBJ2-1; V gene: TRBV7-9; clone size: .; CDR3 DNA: TGTGCCAGCAGCCCCCCCGGAGCGGGAGTTGAGCAGTTCTTC; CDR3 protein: CASSPPGAGVEQFF
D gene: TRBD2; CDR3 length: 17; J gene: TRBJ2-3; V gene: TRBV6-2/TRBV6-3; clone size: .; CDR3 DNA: TGTGCCAGCAGTTACGGGCTACTAGCGGGAGTTGGAGATACGCAGTATTTT; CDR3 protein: CASSYGLLAGVGDTQYF
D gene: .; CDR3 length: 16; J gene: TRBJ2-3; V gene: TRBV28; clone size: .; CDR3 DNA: TGTGCCAGCAGTCTATGGGGGACGGGGGACACAGATACGCAGTATTTT; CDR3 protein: CASSLWGTGDTDTQYF
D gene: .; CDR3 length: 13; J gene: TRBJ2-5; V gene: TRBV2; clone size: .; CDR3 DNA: TGTGCCAGCACCCTGGGACTCCGGGAGACCCAGTACTTC; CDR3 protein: CASTLGLRETQYF
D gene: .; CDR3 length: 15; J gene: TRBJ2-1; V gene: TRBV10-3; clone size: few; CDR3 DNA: TGTGCCATCAACCCCGGGACACGTACCTACAATGAGCAGTTCTTC; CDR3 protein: CAINPGTRTYNEQFF
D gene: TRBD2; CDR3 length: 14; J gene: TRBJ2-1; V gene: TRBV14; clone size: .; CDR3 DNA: TGTGCCAGCAGCGCGGGACTAGCGAACAATGAGCAGTTCTTC; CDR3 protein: CASSAGLANNEQFF
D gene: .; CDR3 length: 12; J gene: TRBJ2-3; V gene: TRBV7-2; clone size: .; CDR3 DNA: TGTGCCAGCAGCAAAAGCGGTGATACGCAGTATTTT; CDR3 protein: CASSKSGDTQYF
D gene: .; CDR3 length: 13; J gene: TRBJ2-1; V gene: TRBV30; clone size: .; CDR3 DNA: TGTGCCTGGAGTGCAAACCGGCGCAATGAGCAGTTCTTC; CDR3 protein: CAWSANRRNEQFF
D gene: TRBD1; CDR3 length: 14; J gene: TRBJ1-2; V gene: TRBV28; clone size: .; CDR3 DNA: TGTGCCAGCACCTCCCCCCACAGGGGACATGGCTACACCTTC; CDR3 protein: CASTSPHRGHGYTF
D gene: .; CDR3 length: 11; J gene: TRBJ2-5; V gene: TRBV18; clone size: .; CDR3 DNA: TGTGCCAGCTCACCGAAGGAGACCCAGTACTTC; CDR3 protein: CASSPKETQYF
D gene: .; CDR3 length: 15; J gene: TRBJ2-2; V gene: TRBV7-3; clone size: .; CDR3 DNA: TGTGCCAGCAGCTTAACGGGACCTAGCACCGGGGAGCTGTTTTTT; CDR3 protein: CASSLTGPSTGELFF
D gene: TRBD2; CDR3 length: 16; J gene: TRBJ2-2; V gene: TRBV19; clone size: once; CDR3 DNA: TGTGCCAGTAGTATACTAGCGGGAGTTGGCACCGGGGAGCTGTTTTTT; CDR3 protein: CASSILAGVGTGELFF
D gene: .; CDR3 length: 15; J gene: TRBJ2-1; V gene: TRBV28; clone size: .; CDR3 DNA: TGTGCCAGCAGACCCGATACGTCCCCCTACAATGAGCAGTTCTTC; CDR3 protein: CASRPDTSPYNEQFF
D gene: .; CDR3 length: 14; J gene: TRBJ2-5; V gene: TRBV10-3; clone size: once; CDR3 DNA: TGTGCCATCAGAGGGGGGGGAAACCAAGAGACCCAGTACTTC; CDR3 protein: CAIRGGGNQETQYF
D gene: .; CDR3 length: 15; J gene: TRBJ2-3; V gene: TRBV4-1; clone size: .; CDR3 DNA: TGCGCCAGCAGCCAGTCGTCGGTTGGGGGAGATACGCAGTATTTT; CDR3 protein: CASSQSSVGGDTQYF
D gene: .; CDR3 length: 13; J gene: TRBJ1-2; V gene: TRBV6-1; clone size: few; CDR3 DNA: TGTGCCAGCAGTGAACTTGGGGGGCGAGGCTACACCTTC; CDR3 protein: CASSELGGRGYTF
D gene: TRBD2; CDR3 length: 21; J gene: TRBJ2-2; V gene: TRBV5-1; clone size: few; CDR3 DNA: TGCGCCAGCAGCTATCCTGAGACTAGCGGGAGGGCCGGAGGTTATACCGGGGAGCTGTTTTTT; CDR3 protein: CASSYPETSGRAGGYTGELFF